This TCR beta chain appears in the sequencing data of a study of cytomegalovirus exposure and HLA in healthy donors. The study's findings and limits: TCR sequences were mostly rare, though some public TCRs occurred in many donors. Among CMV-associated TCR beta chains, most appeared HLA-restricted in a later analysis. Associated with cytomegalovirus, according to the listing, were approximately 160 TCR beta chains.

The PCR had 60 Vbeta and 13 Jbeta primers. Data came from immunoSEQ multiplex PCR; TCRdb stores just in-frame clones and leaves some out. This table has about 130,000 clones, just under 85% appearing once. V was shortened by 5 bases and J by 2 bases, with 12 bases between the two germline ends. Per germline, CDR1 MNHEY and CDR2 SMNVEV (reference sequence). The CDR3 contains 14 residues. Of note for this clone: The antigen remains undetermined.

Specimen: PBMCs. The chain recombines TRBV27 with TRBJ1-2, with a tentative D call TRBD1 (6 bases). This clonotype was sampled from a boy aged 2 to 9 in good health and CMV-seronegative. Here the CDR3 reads CASSKGQGNYGYTF. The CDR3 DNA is TGTGCCAGCAGTAAGGGGCAGGGGAACTATGGCTACACCTTC.